This T cell receptor (beta chain) appears in the sequencing data of a study of blood T cell repertoires in COVID-19. Study background: From the United States, Italy and Spain came samples of acute and convalescent COVID-19. T cells, B-cell-depleted T cells, or PBMCs provided the cDNA or gDNA that served as material.

This clone was seen only a few times. Original handling: Nucleated cell number was recorded as an estimate derived from reference gene primer amplification. Sequencing used immunoSEQ multiplex PCR; TCRdb keeps in-frame clones, though not all of them. That table gives V, J and clone size, and the DNA gave D and trimming. Altogether more than 150,000 clones are present, nearly 80% being singletons, with the ten largest covering more than 11%. Germline CDR1 is SNHLY and CDR2 is FYNNEI. This CDR3 comprises 12 residues. With 5 bases removed from V and 3 bases from J, the gap between germline ends came to 8 bases.

The sequenced sample consisted of peripheral blood. The chain recombines TRBV2 with TRBJ2-7, with a weak D call TRBD2 (6 bases). The receptor's source is a woman older than 75 with acute or convalescent COVID-19. The CDR3 region is CASSSGGYEQYF. CDR3 sequence (DNA): TGTGCCAGCAGTTCCGGGGGCTACGAGCAGTACTTC.